This T cell receptor beta chain appears in the sequencing data of a study of blood T cells in healthy people across ages. Germline CDR1 reads DFQATT; CDR2 reads SNEGSKA (reference sequence). V lost 5 bases to trimming and J lost 4 bases, with 11 bases between them. This CDR3 contains 12 residues. Through a sample-barcoded 5' primer and a J-beta primer mix, a second PCR was run for roughly 6 to 12 cycles. TCRdb called the 5' RACE reads again in MiXCR, with one record for every CDR3 protein. This sample yields hundreds of thousands of distinct CDR3 sequences, of which roughly 44% are seen a single time; 20% to 25% belongs to the top ten.

Sample: blood. This receptor was identified in a woman aged 55-69 years in good health. The J gene is TRBJ1-1, the V gene TRBV20-1; D is unclear. The CDR3 nucleotides are TGCAGTGCTCCCCGGGAAGGCACTGAAGCTTTCTTT. Translated, it gives CSAPREGTEAFF.